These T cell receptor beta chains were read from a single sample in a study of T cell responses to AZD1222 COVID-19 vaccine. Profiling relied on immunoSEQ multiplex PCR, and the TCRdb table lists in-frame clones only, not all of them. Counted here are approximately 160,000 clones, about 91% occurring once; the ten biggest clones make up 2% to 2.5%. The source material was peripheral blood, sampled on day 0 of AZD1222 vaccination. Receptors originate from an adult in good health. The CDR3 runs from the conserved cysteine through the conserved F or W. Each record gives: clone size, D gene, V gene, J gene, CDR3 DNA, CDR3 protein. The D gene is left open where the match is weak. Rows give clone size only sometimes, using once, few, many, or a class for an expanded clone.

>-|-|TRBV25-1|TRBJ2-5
TGTGCCAGCACCCGGGACCTGGGAGAGACCCAGTACTTC
CASTRDLGETQYF
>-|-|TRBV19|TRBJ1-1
TGTGCCAGTAGTATAGGGGTATTGGGGGACACCCTGAACACTGAAGCTTTCTTT
CASSIGVLGDTLNTEAFF
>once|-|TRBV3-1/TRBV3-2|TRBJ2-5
TGTGCCAGCACGCAAACGGGCACCTCAAAGACCCAGTACTTC
CASTQTGTSKTQYF
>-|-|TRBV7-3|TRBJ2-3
TGTGCCAGCAGCTTATCGGAGGGTGTCCCGCAGTATTTT
CASSLSEGVPQYF
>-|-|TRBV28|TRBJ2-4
TGTGCCAGCAGTTTACCAGGGACGGCCAAAAACATTCAGTACTTC
CASSLPGTAKNIQYF
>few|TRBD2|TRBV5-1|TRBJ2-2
TGCGCCAGCAGCCTCCCTAGCGGGAGGGACGGGGAGCTGTTTTTT
CASSLPSGRDGELFF
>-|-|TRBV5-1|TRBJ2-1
TGCGCCAGCAGGGCGACAGGAGTTTACAATGAGCAGTTCTTC
CASRATGVYNEQFF
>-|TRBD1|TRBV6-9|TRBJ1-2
TGTGCCAGCAGTCTGGGACAGGGTGATATTGGCTATGGCTACACCTTC
CASSLGQGDIGYGYTF
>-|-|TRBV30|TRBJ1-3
TGTGCCTCCTCTACCTCCGGAAACACCATATATTTT
CASSTSGNTIYF
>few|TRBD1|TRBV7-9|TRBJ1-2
TGTGCCAGCAGCTTAGCAGGGACAGCCCTTTTCTATGGCTACACCTTC
CASSLAGTALFYGYTF
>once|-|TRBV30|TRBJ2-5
TGTGCCTGGAGCCAGGGGGAGACCCAGTACTTC
CAWSQGETQYF
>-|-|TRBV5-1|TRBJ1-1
TGCGCCAGCAACTTAAGGGCACAGGGAGGAACTGAAGCTTTCTTT
CASNLRAQGGTEAFF
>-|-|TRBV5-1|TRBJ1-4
TGCGCCAGCAGCTTGGGGAAGGGGGTTTCTGAAAAACTGTTTTTT
CASSLGKGVSEKLFF
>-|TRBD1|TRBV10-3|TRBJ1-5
TGTGCCATCAGTGAAACCAGGGGGCTGGATCAGCCCCAGCATTTT
CAISETRGLDQPQHF
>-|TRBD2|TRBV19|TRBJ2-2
TGTGCCAGTAGTACCGGCGGGGGAGGGGCCGGGGAGCTGTTTTTT
CASSTGGGGAGELFF
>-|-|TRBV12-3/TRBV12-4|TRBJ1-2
TGTGCCAGCAGTTTATCCGTATATGGCTACACCTTC
CASSLSVYGYTF
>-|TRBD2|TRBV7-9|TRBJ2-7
TGTGCCAGCAGCTCCCCAACTAGCGGGAGGCTAACCTACGAGCAGTACTTC
CASSSPTSGRLTYEQYF
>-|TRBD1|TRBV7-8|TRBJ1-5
TGTGCCAGCAGCAGTATAGGGACAGCCTATAGCAATCAGCCCCAGCATTTT
CASSSIGTAYSNQPQHF
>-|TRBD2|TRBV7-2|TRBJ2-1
TGTGCCAGCAGCTTTAAAGGCGGGAGGGCTAACTACAATGAGCAGTTCTTC
CASSFKGGRANYNEQFF
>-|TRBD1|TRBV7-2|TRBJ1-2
TGTGCCAGCAGCTTATTTCAGGGGACAGGGACCGGCTATGGCTACACCTTC
CASSLFQGTGTGYGYTF
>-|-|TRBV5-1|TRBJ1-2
TGCGCCAGCAGCCCGAGGGCAGGGCCTTATGGCTACACCTTC
CASSPRAGPYGYTF
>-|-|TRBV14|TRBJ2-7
TGTGCCAGCAGCCCTAGCGACTACGAGCAGTACTTC
CASSPSDYEQYF
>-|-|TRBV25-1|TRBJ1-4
TGTGCCAGCAGCCGAATGTCAGGAGACCCAGAAAAACTGTTTTTT
CASSRMSGDPEKLFF
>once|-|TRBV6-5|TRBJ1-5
TGTGCCAGCAGTTCCCGGGGGCAGCCCCAGCATTTT
CASSSRGQPQHF
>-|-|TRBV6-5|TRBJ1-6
TGTGCCAGCAGTTACTCGGTAGGGTCGTACTCACCCCTCCACTTT
CASSYSVGSYSPLHF
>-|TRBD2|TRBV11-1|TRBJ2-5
TGTGCCAGCAGCCCCCCGGGCGGGGGACAAGAGACCCAGTACTTC
CASSPPGGGQETQYF
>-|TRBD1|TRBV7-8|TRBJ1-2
TGTGCCAGCAGCTATAGGACAGGGCTTTCCTATGGCTACACCTTC
CASSYRTGLSYGYTF
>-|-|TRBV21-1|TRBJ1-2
TGTGCCAGCAGCTCTCCCCGAGCCGACAGGGGGCGAGGGCAACATGGCTACACCTTC
CASSSPRADRGRGQHGYTF
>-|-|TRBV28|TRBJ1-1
TGTGCCAGCAGCCTTCCCACGTATGGGGGGAACACTGAAGCTTTCTTT
CASSLPTYGGNTEAFF
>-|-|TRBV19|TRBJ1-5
TGTGCCAGTAGTATAGAGGCAGGCAATCAGCCCCAGCATTTT
CASSIEAGNQPQHF
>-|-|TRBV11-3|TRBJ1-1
TGTGCCAGCAGCTCTAGGGACACTGAAGCTTTCTTT
CASSSRDTEAFF
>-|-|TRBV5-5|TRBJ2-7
TGTGCCAGCAGCTTAGGAGGGACAGAAACCTACGAGCAGTACTTC
CASSLGGTETYEQYF
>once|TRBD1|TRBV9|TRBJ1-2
TGTGCCAGCAGCGGAGGGCCCACAGGGGTAGGCTATGGCTACACCTTC
CASSGGPTGVGYGYTF
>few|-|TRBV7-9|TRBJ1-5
TGTGCCAGCAGCATCGCCGGGGGAAGCAATCAGCCCCAGCATTTT
CASSIAGGSNQPQHF
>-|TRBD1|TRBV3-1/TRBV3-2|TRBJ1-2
TGTGCCAGCAGCGCCGACAGGGCCTATGGCTACACCTTC
CASSADRAYGYTF
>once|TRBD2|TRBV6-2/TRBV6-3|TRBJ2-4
TGTGCCAGCAGCCCTAGCGGGAGATCCGGCATTCAGTACTTC
CASSPSGRSGIQYF
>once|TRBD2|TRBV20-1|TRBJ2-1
TGCAGTGCCCCGGGGGGTGCTGAGCAGTTCTTC
CSAPGGAEQFF
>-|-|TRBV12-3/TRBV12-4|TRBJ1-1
TGTGCCAGCAGTTTTAGAGCGGGGGGCGAAGCTTTCTTT
CASSFRAGGEAFF
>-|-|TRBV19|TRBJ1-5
TGTGCCAGTAACCTCGGGGCAGGAGGGAGCCAGCCCCAGCATTTT
CASNLGAGGSQPQHF
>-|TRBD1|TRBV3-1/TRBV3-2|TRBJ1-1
TGTGCCAGCAGCCGAGGACAGGGACTTCCTTTCTTT
CASSRGQGLPFF
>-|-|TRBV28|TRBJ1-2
TGTGCCAGCAGTTTATGGAGGGGCGACTATGGCTACACCTTC
CASSLWRGDYGYTF
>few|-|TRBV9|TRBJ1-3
TGTGCCAGCAGCGTAGCCCCCTCCGGGGGGGCGGGGAACACCATATATTTT
CASSVAPSGGAGNTIYF
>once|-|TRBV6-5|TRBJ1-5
TGTGCCAGCAGCTTAGGACGAGGTGACCAGCCCCAGCATTTT
CASSLGRGDQPQHF
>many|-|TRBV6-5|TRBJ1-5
TGTGCCAGCAGTTACGGAGCTCCCCCCCAGCCCCAGCATTTT
CASSYGAPPQPQHF
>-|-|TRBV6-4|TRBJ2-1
TGTGCCAGCAGTGAGACGGCAGCGGAAAGCAATGAGCAGTTCTTC
CASSETAAESNEQFF
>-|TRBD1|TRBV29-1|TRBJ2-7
TGCAGCGTATCGGACAGGGGGCTGGGCGAGCAGTACTTC
CSVSDRGLGEQYF
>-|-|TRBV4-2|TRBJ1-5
TGTGCCAGCAGCCAAGAGGGGGCAGGGGCTGGGCCCCAGCATTTT
CASSQEGAGAGPQHF
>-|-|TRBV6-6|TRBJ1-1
TGTGCCAGCAGCCTCGATTCTTTGGTCACTGAAGCTTTCTTT
CASSLDSLVTEAFF
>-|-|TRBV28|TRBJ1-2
TGTGCCAGCAGTTATCGGGCCCTCTATGGCTACACCTTC
CASSYRALYGYTF